This T cell receptor (beta chain) emerged from a study of T cells in Graves' hyperthyroidism and ophthalmopathy. Amplified regions were TCR beta CDR3 sequences from RNA transcripts. The HTBI primer set served for first-round RT-PCR of the TCR CDR3. TCRdb called the multiplex PCR reads again in MiXCR, with one record for every CDR3 protein. Of hundreds of thousands of distinct CDR3 sequences listed, more than 12% are singletons. Study outcomes and limitations: A median 6.5 months before onset, the model predicted ophthalmopathy.

This clonotype showed up many times. Its antigen is currently unknown. The sequenced sample consisted of blood. The TCR comes from a woman aged 50 to 60 with Graves' ophthalmopathy.

The CDR3: CASSVGPESYNEQFF. The CDR3 bases are TGTGCCAGCAGCGTAGGACCAGAGTCCTACAATGAGCAGTTCTTC. The V and J genes are TRBV9 and TRBJ2-1; D unresolved. Germline lookup yields CDR1 SGDLS and CDR2 YYNGEE. V was clipped by 0 bases and J by 1 base, with 8 bases between them. The length of the CDR3 is 15 residues.